A selection of T cell receptor beta chains follows, all from one sample in a study of cytomegalovirus exposure and HLA in healthy donors. This table comes from immunoSEQ multiplex PCR, and its TCRdb copy is limited to in-frame clones, with some not included. The repertoire holds about 140,000 clones, with 80% to 90% as singletons. The specimen was PBMCs. The receptor source for this set is a man between 18 and 35 years old in good health and CMV-seropositive. Both conserved end residues are part of each CDR3. Fields, in order: V gene, clone size, CDR3 length, D gene, J gene, CDR3 protein, CDR3 DNA. A D gene is named only where the DNA matches it firmly. Only part of the rows carry a size: once, few, many, or a class if the clone is expanded.

v_gene: TRBV5-1; abundance: .; len: 16; d_gene: TRBD2; j_gene: TRBJ2-3; CDR3aa: CASSLGPAGKGNTQYF; CDR3nt: TGCGCCAGCAGCTTGGGGCCAGCGGGGAAAGGGAATACGCAGTATTTT
v_gene: TRBV6-4; abundance: .; len: 17; d_gene: TRBD2; j_gene: TRBJ2-5; CDR3aa: CATLHSRLAGGRETQYF; CDR3nt: TGTGCCACCTTACATTCGAGACTAGCGGGAGGTCGAGAGACCCAGTACTTC
v_gene: TRBV10-3; abundance: .; len: 13; d_gene: .; j_gene: TRBJ1-1; CDR3aa: CAISGEEDTEAFF; CDR3nt: TGTGCCATCAGTGGGGAGGAGGACACTGAAGCTTTCTTT
v_gene: TRBV4-1; abundance: .; len: 17; d_gene: .; j_gene: TRBJ2-3; CDR3aa: CASSPGLARSSTDTQYF; CDR3nt: TGCGCCAGCAGCCCGGGACTGGCACGCTCTAGCACAGATACGCAGTATTTT
v_gene: TRBV4-2; abundance: once; len: 16; d_gene: .; j_gene: TRBJ2-6; CDR3aa: CASSPSYLLGANVLTF; CDR3nt: TGTGCCAGCAGCCCGAGCTACCTTCTGGGGGCCAACGTCCTGACTTTC
v_gene: TRBV14; abundance: few; len: 14; d_gene: TRBD2; j_gene: TRBJ2-1; CDR3aa: CASSSSGGAREQFF; CDR3nt: TGTGCCAGTTCATCTAGCGGGGGGGCCCGTGAGCAGTTCTTC
v_gene: TRBV5-4; abundance: .; len: 15; d_gene: .; j_gene: TRBJ1-1; CDR3aa: CASSLGQAGNTEAFF; CDR3nt: TGTGCCAGCAGCTTGGGTCAGGCAGGGAACACTGAAGCTTTCTTT
v_gene: TRBV6-5; abundance: .; len: 15; d_gene: TRBD2; j_gene: TRBJ2-1; CDR3aa: CASRQTGTSGGEQFF; CDR3nt: TGTGCCAGCAGGCAAACCGGGACTAGCGGGGGCGAGCAGTTCTTC
v_gene: TRBV19; abundance: .; len: 12; d_gene: TRBD1; j_gene: TRBJ1-5; CDR3aa: CASNSGGQPQHF; CDR3nt: TGTGCCAGTAATTCAGGGGGTCAGCCCCAGCATTTT
v_gene: TRBV19; abundance: .; len: 14; d_gene: TRBD2; j_gene: TRBJ2-3; CDR3aa: CASSLAGGADTQYF; CDR3nt: TGTGCCAGTAGTCTAGCGGGGGGGGCAGATACGCAGTATTTT
v_gene: TRBV28; abundance: once; len: 14; d_gene: TRBD2; j_gene: TRBJ2-7; CDR3aa: CASSFPAGPYEQYF; CDR3nt: TGTGCCAGCAGTTTCCCAGCGGGGCCCTACGAGCAGTACTTC
v_gene: TRBV7-9; abundance: .; len: 17; d_gene: .; j_gene: TRBJ1-1; CDR3aa: CASSLAPISGLNTEAFF; CDR3nt: TGTGCCAGCAGCTTAGCACCGATTTCAGGGTTGAACACTGAAGCTTTCTTT
v_gene: TRBV11-2; abundance: .; len: 13; d_gene: .; j_gene: TRBJ2-7; CDR3aa: CASSLVRSYEQYF; CDR3nt: TGTGCCAGCAGCTTAGTCAGGTCCTACGAGCAGTACTTC
v_gene: TRBV29-1; abundance: once; len: 13; d_gene: .; j_gene: TRBJ1-2; CDR3aa: CSVQGGGNYGYTF; CDR3nt: TGCAGCGTCCAAGGGGGGGGTAACTATGGCTACACCTTC
v_gene: TRBV7-8; abundance: .; len: 12; d_gene: TRBD2; j_gene: TRBJ2-7; CDR3aa: CASTLSGGEQYF; CDR3nt: TGTGCCAGCACCCTTAGCGGGGGCGAGCAGTACTTC
v_gene: TRBV4-1; abundance: once; len: 16; d_gene: .; j_gene: TRBJ1-5; CDR3aa: CASSQATGYSNQPQHF; CDR3nt: TGCGCCAGCAGCCAAGCAACAGGATATAGCAATCAGCCCCAGCATTTT
v_gene: TRBV27; abundance: .; len: 14; d_gene: TRBD1; j_gene: TRBJ2-1; CDR3aa: CATGGTGVLQEQFF; CDR3nt: TGTGCCACCGGCGGGACAGGGGTCCTTCAGGAGCAGTTCTTC
v_gene: TRBV9; abundance: medium-sized; len: 15; d_gene: TRBD1; j_gene: TRBJ1-6; CDR3aa: CASSPTGAEDSPLHF; CDR3nt: TGTGCCAGCAGTCCTACAGGGGCGGAGGATTCACCCCTCCACTTT
v_gene: TRBV19; abundance: .; len: 13; d_gene: TRBD1; j_gene: TRBJ1-4; CDR3aa: CASRGQGGEKLFF; CDR3nt: TGTGCCAGTAGGGGACAGGGAGGAGAAAAACTGTTTTTT
v_gene: TRBV7-7; abundance: .; len: 13; d_gene: .; j_gene: TRBJ2-2; CDR3aa: CASSLRETGELFF; CDR3nt: TGTGCCAGCAGCTTAAGAGAGACCGGGGAGCTGTTTTTT
v_gene: TRBV5-6; abundance: .; len: 14; d_gene: .; j_gene: TRBJ2-7; CDR3aa: CASSFGGFSYEQYF; CDR3nt: TGTGCCAGCAGCTTTGGCGGATTCTCCTACGAGCAGTACTTC
v_gene: TRBV18; abundance: .; len: 15; d_gene: .; j_gene: TRBJ1-4; CDR3aa: CASSPLGQQNEKLFF; CDR3nt: TGTGCCAGCTCACCTCTCGGACAGCAGAATGAAAAACTGTTTTTT
v_gene: TRBV28; abundance: .; len: 14; d_gene: .; j_gene: TRBJ2-7; CDR3aa: CASSPSGLFYEQYF; CDR3nt: TGTGCCAGCAGCCCCTCGGGACTCTTCTACGAGCAGTACTTC
v_gene: TRBV5-1; abundance: few; len: 13; d_gene: .; j_gene: TRBJ1-2; CDR3aa: CASSLEGLGGYTF; CDR3nt: TGCGCCAGCAGCTTGGAGGGGTTAGGGGGCTACACCTTC
v_gene: TRBV6-5; abundance: .; len: 14; d_gene: TRBD1; j_gene: TRBJ1-4; CDR3aa: CASSWGQGPEKLFF; CDR3nt: TGTGCCAGCAGTTGGGGACAGGGACCTGAAAAACTGTTTTTT
v_gene: TRBV6-6; abundance: .; len: 15; d_gene: .; j_gene: TRBJ1-2; CDR3aa: CASSYSGAGAYGYTF; CDR3nt: TGTGCCAGCAGTTACAGCGGGGCAGGGGCCTATGGCTACACCTTC
v_gene: TRBV14; abundance: .; len: 15; d_gene: TRBD2; j_gene: TRBJ2-1; CDR3aa: CASSWGSGSYNEQFF; CDR3nt: TGTGCCAGCAGCTGGGGAAGCGGGAGCTACAATGAGCAGTTCTTC
v_gene: TRBV6-5; abundance: .; len: 15; d_gene: .; j_gene: TRBJ2-7; CDR3aa: CASSYSITGLWEQYF; CDR3nt: TGTGCCAGCAGTTACTCGATCACGGGACTTTGGGAGCAGTACTTC
v_gene: TRBV19; abundance: .; len: 15; d_gene: TRBD1; j_gene: TRBJ2-1; CDR3aa: CASSISGTGVYEQFF; CDR3nt: TGTGCCAGTAGTATCTCCGGGACAGGGGTATATGAGCAGTTCTTC
v_gene: TRBV28; abundance: .; len: 15; d_gene: .; j_gene: TRBJ1-1; CDR3aa: CASSFSGGSNTEAFF; CDR3nt: TGTGCCAGCAGTTTCTCCGGGGGATCGAACACTGAAGCTTTCTTT
v_gene: TRBV30; abundance: .; len: 13; d_gene: TRBD1; j_gene: TRBJ1-1; CDR3aa: CAWRGQMNTEAFF; CDR3nt: TGTGCCTGGAGGGGACAGATGAACACTGAAGCTTTCTTT
v_gene: TRBV5-1; abundance: .; len: 14; d_gene: .; j_gene: TRBJ2-5; CDR3aa: CASSLALAQETQYF; CDR3nt: TGCGCCAGCAGCTTGGCACTAGCACAAGAGACCCAGTACTTC
v_gene: TRBV6-1; abundance: .; len: 15; d_gene: .; j_gene: TRBJ2-7; CDR3aa: CASSGQERLSYEQYF; CDR3nt: TGTGCCAGCAGTGGCCAGGAGCGGCTATCCTACGAGCAGTACTTC
v_gene: TRBV20-1; abundance: .; len: 11; d_gene: TRBD2; j_gene: TRBJ2-1; CDR3aa: CSASAGGEQFF; CDR3nt: TGCAGTGCTAGCGCGGGAGGGGAGCAGTTCTTC
v_gene: TRBV6-6; abundance: once; len: 13; d_gene: TRBD1; j_gene: TRBJ1-1; CDR3aa: CASTDRENTEAFF; CDR3nt: TGTGCCAGCACAGACAGGGAGAACACTGAAGCTTTCTTT
v_gene: TRBV29-1; abundance: .; len: 12; d_gene: .; j_gene: TRBJ2-7; CDR3aa: CSVARGPYEQYF; CDR3nt: TGCAGCGTTGCCAGGGGACCCTACGAGCAGTACTTC
v_gene: TRBV25-1; abundance: .; len: 13; d_gene: .; j_gene: TRBJ2-1; CDR3aa: CASSEYGVPRQFF; CDR3nt: TGTGCCAGCAGTGAATACGGGGTGCCGCGGCAGTTCTTC
v_gene: TRBV19; abundance: .; len: 11; d_gene: .; j_gene: TRBJ2-3; CDR3aa: CASSTSDTQYF; CDR3nt: TGTGCCAGTAGTACCTCAGATACGCAGTATTTT
v_gene: TRBV4-2; abundance: .; len: 17; d_gene: .; j_gene: TRBJ1-4; CDR3aa: CASSQVQGFATNEKLFF; CDR3nt: TGTGCCAGCAGCCAAGTGCAGGGCTTTGCAACTAATGAAAAACTGTTTTTT
v_gene: TRBV28; abundance: .; len: 15; d_gene: .; j_gene: TRBJ1-2; CDR3aa: CASSFQNSGYYGYTF; CDR3nt: TGTGCCAGCAGTTTCCAGAATTCAGGGTATTATGGCTACACCTTC
v_gene: TRBV27; abundance: .; len: 15; d_gene: .; j_gene: TRBJ2-2; CDR3aa: CASSLSDGGTGELFF; CDR3nt: TGTGCCAGCAGTTTATCAGATGGGGGGACCGGGGAGCTGTTTTTT
v_gene: TRBV13; abundance: .; len: 15; d_gene: .; j_gene: TRBJ1-3; CDR3aa: CASSSGQHSGNTIYF; CDR3nt: TGTGCCAGCAGCTCCGGACAGCACTCTGGAAACACCATATATTTT
v_gene: TRBV6-5; abundance: .; len: 11; d_gene: .; j_gene: TRBJ2-7; CDR3aa: CASSQHNEQYF; CDR3nt: TGTGCCAGCAGCCAACACAACGAGCAGTACTTC
v_gene: TRBV5-4; abundance: .; len: 16; d_gene: TRBD2; j_gene: TRBJ2-7; CDR3aa: CASSLGLAGPSYEQYF; CDR3nt: TGTGCCAGCAGTCTGGGACTAGCGGGACCCTCCTACGAGCAGTACTTC
v_gene: TRBV18; abundance: .; len: 13; d_gene: .; j_gene: TRBJ1-2; CDR3aa: CASSPPGEGGYTF; CDR3nt: TGTGCCAGCTCACCACCAGGGGAGGGCGGCTACACCTTC
v_gene: TRBV9; abundance: .; len: 14; d_gene: TRBD1; j_gene: TRBJ2-3; CDR3aa: CASSTQGAGDTQYF; CDR3nt: TGTGCCAGTTCTACACAGGGGGCGGGAGATACGCAGTATTTT
v_gene: TRBV9; abundance: .; len: 15; d_gene: TRBD2; j_gene: TRBJ2-1; CDR3aa: CASSLRLAGYNEQFF; CDR3nt: TGTGCCAGCAGCCTCCGACTAGCGGGGTACAATGAGCAGTTCTTC
v_gene: TRBV7-9; abundance: .; len: 13; d_gene: TRBD2; j_gene: TRBJ2-5; CDR3aa: CASSSGGSETQYF; CDR3nt: TGTGCCAGCAGCTCGGGGGGATCAGAGACCCAGTACTTC
v_gene: TRBV7-9; abundance: .; len: 15; d_gene: TRBD1; j_gene: TRBJ1-3; CDR3aa: CASSFAQGVGNTIYF; CDR3nt: TGTGCCAGCAGCTTCGCACAGGGGGTAGGAAACACCATATATTTT
v_gene: TRBV7-6; abundance: .; len: 17; d_gene: TRBD2; j_gene: TRBJ2-3; CDR3aa: CASSPPFREAGGDTQYF; CDR3nt: TGTGCCAGCAGCCCCCCCTTCCGGGAGGCGGGGGGAGATACGCAGTATTTT
v_gene: TRBV5-1; abundance: .; len: 16; d_gene: TRBD2; j_gene: TRBJ2-1; CDR3aa: CASREGAGALGNEQFF; CDR3nt: TGCGCCAGCAGGGAGGGAGCGGGGGCCCTGGGAAATGAGCAGTTCTTC
v_gene: TRBV30; abundance: many; len: 13; d_gene: TRBD1; j_gene: TRBJ2-2; CDR3aa: CAWGTGDVGELFF; CDR3nt: TGTGCCTGGGGCACAGGGGACGTCGGGGAGCTGTTTTTT
v_gene: TRBV4-1; abundance: once; len: 14; d_gene: .; j_gene: TRBJ1-1; CDR3aa: CASSQWGGNTEAFF; CDR3nt: TGCGCCAGCAGCCAATGGGGCGGCAACACTGAAGCTTTCTTT
v_gene: TRBV15; abundance: .; len: 16; d_gene: TRBD2; j_gene: TRBJ2-1; CDR3aa: CATRAGGAANYNEQFF; CDR3nt: TGTGCCACCAGAGCCGGGGGGGCGGCAAACTACAATGAGCAGTTCTTC
v_gene: TRBV20-1; abundance: .; len: 11; d_gene: TRBD1; j_gene: TRBJ1-2; CDR3aa: CSAGTGYGYTF; CDR3nt: TGCAGCGCCGGGACAGGCTATGGCTACACCTTC